These T cell receptor beta chains were read from a single sample in a study of sequential checkpoint blockade in melanoma. Clones were sequenced by immunoSEQ multiplex PCR, and TCRdb holds only the in-frame ones, with some missing. The sample holds approximately 8,400 clones, approximately 67% seen once. Source: CD8+ T cells sorted from blood (inferred from file names), taken from a patient given nivolumab and ipilimumab in sequence. The receptor source for this set is a human patient with melanoma. Some clones in this sample may be carry-over from other donors' samples. Both conserved end residues are part of each CDR3. The order of the fields is clone size, J gene, D gene, V gene, CDR3 DNA, CDR3 protein. The D gene is left open where the match is weak. The listing skips clone size in some rows; elsewhere it reads once, few, many or a size class.

abundance: .; j_gene: TRBJ2-7; d_gene: .; v_gene: TRBV7-3; CDR3nt: TGTGCCAGTACCCCTACAGGGAACGAGCAGTACTTC; CDR3aa: CASTPTGNEQYF
abundance: .; j_gene: TRBJ1-2; d_gene: TRBD1; v_gene: TRBV7-9; CDR3nt: TGTGCCAGCAGCGCGGGGACAGTTTATGGCTACACCTTC; CDR3aa: CASSAGTVYGYTF
abundance: .; j_gene: TRBJ1-4; d_gene: TRBD1; v_gene: TRBV7-9; CDR3nt: TGTGCCAGCAGCGTCACCGGGACAGCAAATGAAAAACTGTTTTTT; CDR3aa: CASSVTGTANEKLFF
abundance: .; j_gene: TRBJ1-5; d_gene: TRBD1; v_gene: TRBV28; CDR3nt: TGTGCCAGCAGTCCGGACAGGGAGGCTCAGCCCCAGCATTTT; CDR3aa: CASSPDREAQPQHF
abundance: .; j_gene: TRBJ1-4; d_gene: TRBD1; v_gene: TRBV7-2; CDR3nt: TGTGCCAGCGGGGGACAGGGATCGCGTGAAAAACTGTTTTTT; CDR3aa: CASGGQGSREKLFF
abundance: .; j_gene: TRBJ2-7; d_gene: .; v_gene: TRBV28; CDR3nt: TGTGCCAGCAGTTTCAGGGTACACTCCTACGAGCAGTACTTC; CDR3aa: CASSFRVHSYEQYF
abundance: .; j_gene: TRBJ1-3; d_gene: TRBD1; v_gene: TRBV13; CDR3nt: TGTGCCAGCAGCTTAGGGGACAGGGCGGGAAACACCATATATTTT; CDR3aa: CASSLGDRAGNTIYF
abundance: .; j_gene: TRBJ2-3; d_gene: .; v_gene: TRBV6-5; CDR3nt: TGTGCCAGCAGTTACCCCCCACAAGATACGCAGTATTTT; CDR3aa: CASSYPPQDTQYF
abundance: .; j_gene: TRBJ1-1; d_gene: TRBD1; v_gene: TRBV9; CDR3nt: TGTGCCAGCAGCGTAACCGGGACAGTGAACACTGAAGCTTTCTTT; CDR3aa: CASSVTGTVNTEAFF
abundance: .; j_gene: TRBJ2-7; d_gene: .; v_gene: TRBV5-1; CDR3nt: TGCGCCAGCAGCTTGAAAGGGGCAATCGACGAGCAGTACTTC; CDR3aa: CASSLKGAIDEQYF
abundance: medium-sized; j_gene: TRBJ2-1; d_gene: .; v_gene: TRBV29-1; CDR3nt: TGCAGCGTTGACCCAGCAGGCCCGGTTGAGCAGTTCTTC; CDR3aa: CSVDPAGPVEQFF
abundance: .; j_gene: TRBJ2-7; d_gene: TRBD2; v_gene: TRBV4-1; CDR3nt: TGCGCCAGCAGCCAAGAGCCTAGCGGGGGGACCTACGAGCAGTACTTC; CDR3aa: CASSQEPSGGTYEQYF
abundance: few; j_gene: TRBJ1-2; d_gene: .; v_gene: TRBV9; CDR3nt: TGTGCCAGCAGCGTAGGGGAGACCTTC; CDR3aa: CASSVGETF
abundance: many; j_gene: TRBJ2-7; d_gene: .; v_gene: TRBV7-9; CDR3nt: TGTGCCAGCAGCTTAATAAGGGCCACGGGGTATTACGAGCAGTACTTC; CDR3aa: CASSLIRATGYYEQYF
abundance: .; j_gene: TRBJ1-2; d_gene: .; v_gene: TRBV7-9; CDR3nt: TGTGCCAGCAGCTCGGGGTATTATGGCTACACCTTC; CDR3aa: CASSSGYYGYTF
abundance: .; j_gene: TRBJ2-1; d_gene: TRBD1; v_gene: TRBV19; CDR3nt: TGTGCCAGTAGTAGGGACAGGGGTATCGGCAATGAGCAGTTCTTC; CDR3aa: CASSRDRGIGNEQFF
abundance: .; j_gene: TRBJ1-6; d_gene: TRBD1; v_gene: TRBV27; CDR3nt: TGTGCCAGCAGTCGGACAGGGGTAAGGTCGTATAATTCACCCCTCCACTTT; CDR3aa: CASSRTGVRSYNSPLHF
abundance: many; j_gene: TRBJ2-7; d_gene: .; v_gene: TRBV11-3; CDR3nt: TGTGCCAGCAGCCCTCAGAACAAGAGGGAAGGCGAGCAGTACTTC; CDR3aa: CASSPQNKREGEQYF
abundance: once; j_gene: TRBJ2-7; d_gene: TRBD1; v_gene: TRBV28; CDR3nt: TGTGCCAGCAGTTTTCTGACAGGGAAGGAGTCCTACGAGCAGTACTTC; CDR3aa: CASSFLTGKESYEQYF
abundance: .; j_gene: TRBJ1-3; d_gene: .; v_gene: TRBV14; CDR3nt: TGTGCCAGCAGCCAAGGAGGGGGAATTTTCTCTGGAAACACCATATATTTT; CDR3aa: CASSQGGGIFSGNTIYF
abundance: .; j_gene: TRBJ2-7; d_gene: .; v_gene: TRBV7-9; CDR3nt: TGTGCCAGCAGCTTCGCGGCTACCTACGAGCAGTACTTC; CDR3aa: CASSFAATYEQYF
abundance: .; j_gene: TRBJ2-7; d_gene: TRBD1; v_gene: TRBV6-5; CDR3nt: TGTGCCAGCGGGACAGGGAGTCCCTACGAGCAGTACTTC; CDR3aa: CASGTGSPYEQYF
abundance: .; j_gene: TRBJ2-7; d_gene: .; v_gene: TRBV5-1; CDR3nt: TGCGCCAGCAGCTTGCTTCGGGGTTCCTACGAGCAGTACTTC; CDR3aa: CASSLLRGSYEQYF
abundance: once; j_gene: TRBJ2-7; d_gene: .; v_gene: TRBV6-5; CDR3nt: TGTGCCAGCAGTTACTCCCGTAGAAACGAGCAGTACTTC; CDR3aa: CASSYSRRNEQYF
abundance: .; j_gene: TRBJ1-2; d_gene: .; v_gene: TRBV4-2; CDR3nt: TGTGCCAGCAGCCAACGGTTGGAGGGTTTTCGCTACACCTTC; CDR3aa: CASSQRLEGFRYTF
abundance: .; j_gene: TRBJ1-4; d_gene: TRBD1; v_gene: TRBV6-7; CDR3nt: TGTGCCAGCAGGAGAGCCCGCCGGGACAGGGGCGAAAAACTGTTTTTT; CDR3aa: CASRRARRDRGEKLFF
abundance: .; j_gene: TRBJ1-6; d_gene: .; v_gene: TRBV9; CDR3nt: TGTGCCAGCAGCACCCGACAGCTCTATAATTCACCCCTCCACTTT; CDR3aa: CASSTRQLYNSPLHF
abundance: .; j_gene: TRBJ2-7; d_gene: .; v_gene: TRBV4-3; CDR3nt: TGCGCCAGCAGCCAAGACCAGACAGGCGGCGAGCAGTACTTC; CDR3aa: CASSQDQTGGEQYF
abundance: .; j_gene: TRBJ1-3; d_gene: TRBD1; v_gene: TRBV4-1; CDR3nt: TGCGCCAGCAGCCCCCAGACAGGGGACGGAAACACCATATATTTT; CDR3aa: CASSPQTGDGNTIYF
abundance: .; j_gene: TRBJ1-3; d_gene: .; v_gene: TRBV4-2; CDR3nt: TGTGCCAGCAGCGGCCGGGGCAGGGGCTCCGGAAACACCATATATTTT; CDR3aa: CASSGRGRGSGNTIYF
abundance: .; j_gene: TRBJ1-2; d_gene: .; v_gene: TRBV5-6; CDR3nt: TGTGCCAGCAGCTTACCTGATACTCCCCTTAACTATGGCTACACCTTC; CDR3aa: CASSLPDTPLNYGYTF
abundance: once; j_gene: TRBJ2-7; d_gene: .; v_gene: TRBV13; CDR3nt: TGTGCCAGCAGCCCCTACGAGGGAGACGAGCAGTACTTC; CDR3aa: CASSPYEGDEQYF
abundance: .; j_gene: TRBJ1-2; d_gene: .; v_gene: TRBV19; CDR3nt: TGTGCCAGTAGTATTAGGACAGAGCTCTATCAGCGCGGCTACACCTTC; CDR3aa: CASSIRTELYQRGYTF
abundance: .; j_gene: TRBJ1-2; d_gene: .; v_gene: TRBV7-9; CDR3nt: TGTGCCAGCAGCTCCGGTAGAGGACTAAAGGACTATGGCTACACCTTC; CDR3aa: CASSSGRGLKDYGYTF
abundance: few; j_gene: TRBJ1-2; d_gene: TRBD1; v_gene: TRBV7-9; CDR3nt: TGTGCCAGCAGCTTAGCCCCCTCGCCCGAAGACAGGGACTATGGCTACACCTTC; CDR3aa: CASSLAPSPEDRDYGYTF
abundance: .; j_gene: TRBJ2-7; d_gene: .; v_gene: TRBV7-8; CDR3nt: TGTGCCAGCAGCTTAGGACAAAACTACGAGCAGTACTTC; CDR3aa: CASSLGQNYEQYF
abundance: .; j_gene: TRBJ2-7; d_gene: TRBD2; v_gene: TRBV6-1; CDR3nt: TGTGCCAGCAGTGAATTCCGGGGAGGGAACGAGCAGTACTTC; CDR3aa: CASSEFRGGNEQYF
abundance: .; j_gene: TRBJ1-1; d_gene: .; v_gene: TRBV2; CDR3nt: TGTGCCAGTCGACAGAGGAACACTGAAGCTTTCTTT; CDR3aa: CASRQRNTEAFF
abundance: .; j_gene: TRBJ1-2; d_gene: .; v_gene: TRBV19; CDR3nt: TGTGCCAGTAGTAAGACAGCCCTTGCGAACTATGGCTACACCTTC; CDR3aa: CASSKTALANYGYTF
abundance: .; j_gene: TRBJ2-7; d_gene: TRBD2; v_gene: TRBV27; CDR3nt: TGTGCCAGCACTTCTTCTAGCGGATTAAACGAGCAGTACTTC; CDR3aa: CASTSSSGLNEQYF
abundance: .; j_gene: TRBJ1-4; d_gene: TRBD1; v_gene: TRBV6-6; CDR3nt: TGTGCCAGCAGTTCTCTTAGGGACAGTAATGAAAAACTGTTTTTT; CDR3aa: CASSSLRDSNEKLFF
abundance: .; j_gene: TRBJ1-2; d_gene: .; v_gene: TRBV2; CDR3nt: TGTGCCAGCAGTGTTGGACAGTTGGTTGGCTACACCTTC; CDR3aa: CASSVGQLVGYTF
abundance: .; j_gene: TRBJ1-1; d_gene: .; v_gene: TRBV19; CDR3nt: TGTGCCAGTAGTATAGACAGGGGTTGGAACACTGAAGCTTTCTTT; CDR3aa: CASSIDRGWNTEAFF
abundance: .; j_gene: TRBJ2-6; d_gene: .; v_gene: TRBV7-6; CDR3nt: TGTGCCAGCAGCTTCCTTAAATCTGGGGCCAACGTCCTGACTTTC; CDR3aa: CASSFLKSGANVLTF
abundance: few; j_gene: TRBJ2-1; d_gene: .; v_gene: TRBV7-9; CDR3nt: TGTGCCAGCAGCTTAGGGGCTCCCCCCGTGCATGAGCAGTTCTTC; CDR3aa: CASSLGAPPVHEQFF
abundance: few; j_gene: TRBJ1-5; d_gene: .; v_gene: TRBV2; CDR3nt: TGTGCCAGCAGTGGGACTTTGGGCAATCAGCCCCAGCATTTT; CDR3aa: CASSGTLGNQPQHF
abundance: .; j_gene: TRBJ2-6; d_gene: .; v_gene: TRBV27; CDR3nt: TGTGCCAGCACCTATATTTCTGGGGCCAACGTCCTGACTTTC; CDR3aa: CASTYISGANVLTF
abundance: .; j_gene: TRBJ2-7; d_gene: .; v_gene: TRBV27; CDR3nt: TGTGCCAGCAGTTCCGGACTTGCCTACGAGCAGTACTTC; CDR3aa: CASSSGLAYEQYF
abundance: .; j_gene: TRBJ2-7; d_gene: .; v_gene: TRBV6-4; CDR3nt: TGTGCCAGCAGTGATCGAGAGAATTCCTACGAGCAGTACTTC; CDR3aa: CASSDRENSYEQYF
abundance: .; j_gene: TRBJ2-7; d_gene: .; v_gene: TRBV11-2; CDR3nt: TGTGCCAGCAGCTTAGATATGAGACAGAATTACGAGCAGTACTTC; CDR3aa: CASSLDMRQNYEQYF
abundance: .; j_gene: TRBJ1-6; d_gene: .; v_gene: TRBV5-5; CDR3nt: TGTGCCAGCAGCTTCTTGGAGTATAATTCACCCCTCCACTTT; CDR3aa: CASSFLEYNSPLHF
abundance: .; j_gene: TRBJ1-2; d_gene: .; v_gene: TRBV7-6; CDR3nt: TGTGCCAGCACCCCCGGCAGGGCAAGCAACTATGGCTACACCTTC; CDR3aa: CASTPGRASNYGYTF
abundance: .; j_gene: TRBJ2-7; d_gene: .; v_gene: TRBV4-1; CDR3nt: TGCGCCAGCAGCCAAGATACAGGGCTCTTACGAAAGCAGTACTTC; CDR3aa: CASSQDTGLLRKQYF